These 29 T cell receptor beta chains were all obtained from the same sample, sequenced in a study of T cell clusters in autoimmune cytopenias. One tube held mixed TRB-A and TRB-B primer pools for touch-down PCR. TCRdb reprocessed the multiplex PCR reads and keeps a single row for each CDR3 protein, giving no DNA. Found here are roughly 6,800 distinct CDR3 sequences; the top ten clones hold around 29%. Each sample's input was 200 to 250 ng genomic DNA, 40,000 or so genome equivalents. The data also belong to a second study, concerning T cell repertoires in aging, cancer and after chemotherapy.

The material sequenced was peripheral blood. Receptor source: a human donor in good health.

J is TRBJ1-6 and V is TRBV6-2 or TRBV6-3; the D call from TCRdb, TRBD1, cannot be confirmed without DNA. This CDR3 has 15 residues. Germline V gives CDR1 MNHEY, CDR2 SVGEGT. The CDR3 spells CASSYPDRAGSPLHF.

The chain links TRBV7-2 to TRBJ2-2; TCRdb's D gene call, TRBD1, goes unchecked for lack of DNA. This CDR3 is built from 13 residues. From germline, CDR1 is SGHTA and CDR2 FQGNSA. This chain's CDR3 is CASSHRGAGELFF.

The V gene is TRBV18, the J gene TRBJ1-5. Germline loops: CDR1 KGHSH, CDR2 LQKENI. The CDR3 is 13 residues long. The CDR3 reads CASSQQGTQPQHF.

This clonotype is medium-sized by frequency. This chain links TRBV5-5 with TRBJ2-5; the D gene TCRdb calls, TRBD1, cannot be checked with no DNA. The CDR3 is 15 residues long. Germline CDR1 SGHKS, CDR2 YYEKEE (reference sequence). The chain's CDR3 is CASSIAPGQEETQYF.

V gene TRBV12-3 or TRBV12-4 combines with J gene TRBJ2-7; TCRdb selects TRBD2, and the lack of DNA leaves this call unchecked. The CDR3 covers 13 residues. The CDR3 region is CASSFRAGGEQYF.

The chain links TRBV18 to TRBJ2-5; TCRdb gives TRBD1 as the D gene, but with no DNA this cannot be confirmed. CDR1 is KGHSH, CDR2 LQKENI, per germline. The CDR3 contains 17 residues. The CDR3: CASSPTAQGRGQETQYF.

This chain connects TRBV30 to TRBJ1-6. CDR1 is GTSNPN, CDR2 SVGIG, per germline (reference sequence). The CDR3 consists of 15 residues. The CDR3 is CAWSVKGFNNSPLHF.

The chain recombines TRBV6-1 with TRBJ1-3; TCRdb reports TRBD1, a call that lacks DNA to check it against. This CDR3 is 16 amino acids long. CDR1 is MNHNS, CDR2 SASEGT, per germline. CDR3 amino acids: CASFQGGYGTGNTIYF.

This chain connects TRBV6-5 to TRBJ1-6; TCRdb's D call of TRBD1 is untestable without DNA. CDR1 is MNHEY, CDR2 SVGAGI, per germline. The CDR3 runs 15 residues. The CDR3 reads CASSIRTGTYSPLHF.

The rearrangement links TRBV27 to TRBJ2-5; the TCRdb D gene call, TRBD2, has no DNA to confirm it. This CDR3 comprises 15 residues. Germline assignment: CDR1 MNHEY and CDR2 SMNVEV (reference sequence). The CDR3 sequence: CASCRTPGTAETQYF.

J is TRBJ1-3 and V is TRBV19; TCRdb calls TRBD1, which cannot be checked without DNA. The germline V gene has CDR1 LNHDA and CDR2 SQIVND (reference sequence). The CDR3 is made up of 15 amino acids. The CDR3 sequence: CASSKGGFSGNTIYF. Full variable domain (rest looked up from reference TRBV19 and TRBJ1-3): DGGITQSPKYLFRKEGQNVTLSCEQNLNHDAMYWYRQDPGQGLRLIYYSQIVNDFQKGDIAEGYSVSREKKESFPLTVTSAQKNPTAFYLCASSKGGFSGNTIYFGEGSWLTVV.

The chain couples TRBV6-5 to TRBJ1-2. The CDR3 sequence is 16 residues long. CDR1 is MNHEY and CDR2 is SVGAGI in the germline V gene. CDR3 residues: CASSYTLREGNYGYTF.

The chain joins TRBV19 to TRBJ1-2. Germline CDR1 LNHDA, CDR2 SQIVND (reference sequence). CDR3 size: 15 residues. The CDR3 loop reads CASSMAPSSLYGYTF.

The chain links TRBV6-1 to TRBJ1-2; TCRdb's assignment of TRBD1 cannot be checked, as there is no DNA. Germline lookup yields CDR1 MNHNS and CDR2 SASEGT. The length of the CDR3 is 14 residues. The CDR3 spells CAIFTIQGVYGYTF.

The CDR3 protein is CASRGLAGRRETQYF. The rearrangement joins TRBV12-3 or TRBV12-4 to TRBJ2-5; no DNA is available, so the TRBD2 call from TCRdb remains unchecked. The CDR3 extends over 15 amino acids.

The chain couples TRBV27 to TRBJ1-2; with no DNA, the TCRdb D assignment of TRBD1 cannot be verified. Germline CDR1 MNHEY, CDR2 SMNVEV (reference sequence). The CDR3 runs to 17 residues. The CDR3 loop is CASTGRTGGDKLYGYTF.

The rearrangement uses TRBV6-4 and TRBJ2-3; the D call of TRBD1 rests on TCRdb alone, since no DNA is present to check it. CDR1 MRHNA and CDR2 SNTAGT come from the germline V gene. The CDR3 loop spans 14 amino acids. The CDR3 is CASSSGGGTDTQYF.

The chain is built from TRBV27 and TRBJ1-1. CDR1 is MNHEY and CDR2 is SMNVEV in the germline V gene (reference sequence). This CDR3 has 13 amino acids. This CDR3 is CASGGVENTEAFF.

Frequency places this clonotype as medium-sized. The chain has TRBV27 and TRBJ2-3. The CDR3 is 12 residues long. The germline CDR1 and CDR2 sequences are MNHEY and SMNVEV (reference sequence). CDR3 loop: CATSPSTDTQYF.

The chain links TRBV18 to TRBJ1-1; without DNA, the TCRdb call of TRBD1 cannot be checked. Per germline, CDR1 KGHSH and CDR2 LQKENI. The CDR3 extends over 15 amino acids. The CDR3 protein is CASSPGRGRRTEAFF.

The rearrangement joins TRBV19 to TRBJ1-1. The germline CDR1 and CDR2 sequences are LNHDA and SQIVND (reference sequence). The length of the CDR3 is 15 residues. This chain's CDR3 is CASSIVGGVSAEAFF.

Considering frequency, this clonotype is medium-sized. The chain couples TRBV29-1 to TRBJ2-7; no DNA is available, so the TRBD2 call from TCRdb remains unchecked. This CDR3 has 12 amino acids. From germline, CDR1 is SQVTM and CDR2 ANQGSEA. The CDR3 here is CSSVGGRNEQYF.

The chain employs TRBV5-4 and TRBJ2-2; TCRdb designates TRBD1, a call that cannot be tested without DNA. Germline CDR1 SGHNT, CDR2 YYREEE (reference sequence). There are 16 residues in the CDR3. CDR3 in amino acids: CASSPSGGLSTGELFF.

The rearrangement uses TRBV18 and TRBJ2-6; with no DNA, the TCRdb D assignment of TRBD1 cannot be verified. The CDR3 extends over 17 amino acids. Germline-derived CDR1 and CDR2 are KGHSH and LQKENI. This CDR3 is CASSPSGHNSGANVLTF.

The V gene is TRBV18, the J gene TRBJ1-4. Germline CDR1 reads KGHSH; CDR2 reads LQKENI. CDR3 size: 14 residues. The chain's CDR3 is CASSPQGADEKLFF.

The chain employs TRBV19 and TRBJ1-2. CDR1 is LNHDA, CDR2 SQIVND, per germline (reference sequence). The CDR3 totals 13 residues. This chain's CDR3 is CASSIALMTGYTF.

Frequency places this clonotype as medium-sized (0.01 to 0.1%). The chain employs TRBV18 and TRBJ2-3; TCRdb designates TRBD2, a call that cannot be tested without DNA. The CDR3 covers 16 residues. Per germline, CDR1 KGHSH and CDR2 LQKENI. The CDR3 here is CASSPSSQSPTDTQYF.

The V gene is TRBV6-2 or TRBV6-3, the J gene TRBJ2-1. The CDR3 is 15 residues long. The germline gives CDR1 MNHEY, CDR2 SVGEGT. This chain's CDR3 is CASSSRGSSYNEQFF.

This clonotype is deemed medium-sized by its frequency. This chain joins TRBV5-5 and TRBJ2-2. The V gene's germline CDR1 is SGHKS and CDR2 YYEKEE (reference sequence). The CDR3 totals 17 residues. CDR3 loop: CASSLRRLFGSTGELFF.